This T cell receptor beta chain was sequenced for a study of blood T cell repertoires in COVID-19. The wider study: Italy, Spain and the United States were the sources of the convalescent and acute COVID-19 samples. PBMCs, B-cell-depleted T cells, or T cells were the source of the cDNA or gDNA that made up the material.

CDR3 length equals 14 residues. The germline CDR1 and CDR2 sequences are MRHNA and SNTAGT. The ends were cut back, 6 bases at V and 5 bases at J, with 14 bases in the middle. As processed by the authors: Nucleated cell counts were estimated from reference gene primer amplification. Repertoires were generated with immunoSEQ multiplex PCR, while TCRdb's copy carries only in-frame clones and drops some. Clone size and V and J calls were adopted from that table, with D and trimming inferred from the DNA. The table shows 150,000 to 200,000 clones, with around nine tenths occurring only once. A single count supports this clone.

Sequenced: peripheral blood. J is TRBJ2-1 and V is TRBV6-4; tentative D call: TRBD2 (5 bases). The TCR sequence derives from a man in his forties or fifties who had recovered from COVID-19. The CDR3 protein is CASSENGGDNEQFF. The CDR3 coding sequence is TGTGCCAGCAGCGAAAACGGAGGAGACAATGAGCAGTTCTTC.